This is a list of T cell receptor beta chains from one sample in a study of blood T cells in healthy people across ages. TCRdb fed the 5' RACE reads into MiXCR, producing one record per CDR3 protein. The sample carries a few hundred thousand distinct CDR3 sequences, roughly 26% recorded once. Sequenced sample: blood. These receptors were obtained from a woman in her 70s in good health. CDR3s include the opening cysteine and the closing phenylalanine or tryptophan.

cdr3_aa	cdr3_length	j_call	v_call
CASSLVRRQETQYF	14	TRBJ2-5	TRBV5-5
CASSQVGIRELFF	13	TRBJ2-2	TRBV4-1
CASNRPNTGELFF	13	TRBJ2-2	TRBV28
CASTADRAYEQYF	13	NA	TRBV12-3/TRBV12-4
CSAPGLAGGVQETQYF	16	TRBJ2-5	TRBV20-1
CASSPRAGLNTQYF	14	TRBJ2-3	TRBV7-9
CSVGTSGETQYF	12	TRBJ2-5	TRBV29-1
CASSLDPVGSTLFF	14	TRBJ2-1	TRBV7-2
CASSRSSLDNEQFF	14	TRBJ2-1	TRBV9
CASSGWVGTYNEQFF	15	TRBJ2-1	TRBV12-3/TRBV12-4
CASRPGHLNTEAFF	14	TRBJ1-1	TRBV5-1
CASSLLGGSGANVLTF	16	TRBJ2-6	TRBV7-3
CAISSSGSAGEQFF	14	TRBJ2-1	TRBV10-3
CASSRTGYEQYF	12	TRBJ2-7	TRBV11-2
CSARDRGRADTQYF	14	TRBJ2-3	TRBV20-1
CASSVGGRETQYF	13	TRBJ2-5	TRBV9
CASSVRDRGAQEQFF	15	TRBJ2-1	TRBV6-1
CASSQEIAGEGRNEQFF	17	TRBJ2-1	TRBV4-3
CASSPAGGGLGSVGYTF	17	TRBJ1-2	TRBV18
CASSYPGKSYGYTF	14	TRBJ1-2	TRBV12-3/TRBV12-4
CACSVGQGNTEAFF	14	TRBJ1-1	TRBV2
CASSPGGRERGETQYF	16	TRBJ2-5	TRBV25-1
CASSEEGGLAGLLGETQYF	19	TRBJ2-5	TRBV25-1
CASSSRLLNEQFF	13	TRBJ2-1	TRBV7-2
CASSPGIPSYEQYF	14	NA	TRBV3-1
CASSVATGEQETQYF	15	NA	TRBV9
CASSFEPTNEKLFF	14	TRBJ1-4	TRBV5-1
CASRHFNRGQYF	12	TRBJ2-7	TRBV25-1
CASSGYQSRGGREAFF	16	TRBJ1-1	TRBV25-1
CATSRDADTQYF	12	TRBJ2-3	TRBV15
CASSLLGSSTDTQYF	15	TRBJ2-3	TRBV7-9
CASSPQEEEPPYTQYF	16	TRBJ2-3	TRBV7-8
CASSLTSGSPYEQYF	15	TRBJ2-7	TRBV5-1
CASSPTQAGQPQHF	14	TRBJ1-5	TRBV5-1
CATIPNSGRAYNEQFF	16	TRBJ2-1	TRBV15
CSARVTVTDTQYF	13	TRBJ2-3	TRBV20-1
CASSLGAGSNQPQHF	15	TRBJ1-5	TRBV28
CASSRPQAAEAFF	13	TRBJ1-1	TRBV14
CASTTGGANVLTF	13	TRBJ2-6	TRBV3-1